This TCR beta chain was retrieved from a study of blood T cell repertoires in COVID-19. Study-wide context: Both acute and convalescent COVID-19 samples were obtained from the United States, Italy and Spain. The analysed material was cDNA or gDNA that came from T cells, B-cell-depleted T cells, or PBMCs.

CDR3 length equals 12 residues. CDR1 and CDR2 from the germline V gene are SEHNR and FQNEAQ (reference sequence). With V trimmed by 8 bases and J by 6 bases, 4 bases remained unmatched. Per the original data handling: Nucleated cell counts were estimated from reference gene primer amplification. Repertoires were generated with immunoSEQ multiplex PCR, while TCRdb's copy carries only in-frame clones and drops some. The DNA was the basis for D and trimming; V, J and clone size are from that table. The profile shows over 250,000 clones, around 86% of them singletons. The clonotype comes from a human donor in a cohort sampled during active COVID-19. The chain joins TRBV7-9 to TRBJ1-5; TRBD1 agrees at 7 bases. Source material: peripheral blood. The CDR3 nucleotides are TGTGCCAGCCAGACAGGGAGTCAGCCCCAGCATTTT. Amino acid sequence: CASQTGSQPQHF.